Following are 25 T cell receptor beta chains from one sample sequenced in a study of metastatic and nonmetastatic thyroid tumors (TCRdb year 2020). Libraries came from PCR. The reads were generated on an Illumina HiSeq 4000. The public reads were quality trimmed at Q25 with fastp and then assembled into clones with MiXCR by TCRdb, keeping productive beta chains. The sample has fewer than 3,500 clones on record, 25% to 30% of them singletons. The top ten hold about 15% of the sample. Before undergoing thyroid surgery, none of the patients had been given any kind of treatment. What was sequenced was tumor tissue. All receptors derive from a female donor with papillary thyroid cancer or a benign thyroid nodule (not recorded which). Some clones in this sample may be carry-over from other donors' samples.

This sequence joins TRBV11-1 and TRBJ2-1; D gene unclear. CDR1 and CDR2 (germline): SGHAT, FQDESV (reference sequence). The V end was cut by 5 bases, the J end by 3 bases, with 17 bases between. The CDR3 consists of 16 residues. CDR3: CASSPFPLCFYNEQFF. The CDR3 nucleotides read TGTGCCAGCAGCCCCTTCCCACTGTGCTTCTACAATGAGCAGTTCTTC.

The chain joins TRBV6-5 to TRBJ1-1; D remains ambiguous. This CDR3 comprises 12 residues. CDR1 MNHEY and CDR2 SVGAGI come from the germline V gene. The V end was cut by 6 bases, the J end by 5 bases, with 10 bases between. The DNA for the CDR3 is TGTGCCAGCAGCTACGGACTTACTGAAGCTTTCTTT. It encodes CASSYGLTEAFF.

The CDR3 spells CASSLDAESYGYTF. CDR3 nucleotides: TGCGCCAGCAGCTTGGACGCAGAATCCTATGGCTACACCTTC. The V and J genes are TRBV5-1 and TRBJ1-2; D gene unclear. Germline CDR1 and CDR2: SGHRS and YFSETQ. V lost 0 bases, J lost 4 bases, and 10 bases lay in between. The CDR3 extends over 14 amino acids.

This chain connects TRBV6-1 to TRBJ2-7; 7 bases match TRBD2. CDR1 MNHNS and CDR2 SASEGT come from the germline V gene. V was pared by 3 bases and J by 5 bases, with 16 bases of the junction left unmatched. The CDR3 contains 17 residues. Here the CDR3 reads CASSEGGGEGPKDEQYF. CDR3 sequence (DNA): TGTGCCAGCAGTGAGGGTGGGGGGGAGGGCCCGAAGGACGAGCAGTACTTC.

This clone was seen repeatedly, ten times or more. V gene TRBV28 combines with J gene TRBJ2-7; 11 bases match TRBD2. CDR1 and CDR2 (germline): MDHEN, SYDVKM. The CDR3 consists of 15 residues. Trimming cost V 3 bases and J 2 bases; bases outside gene matches: 3. CDR3 residues: CASSLGSGGAYEQYF. In DNA, the CDR3 is TGTGCCAGCAGTTTGGGTAGCGGGGGGGCCTACGAGCAGTACTTC.

This chain connects TRBV11-2 to TRBJ2-2; 9 nucleotides match TRBD2. The germline CDR1 and CDR2 sequences are SGHAT and FQNNGV. Trimming at V came to 0 bases and at J to 5 bases, leaving 4 bases not matched to a gene. The CDR3 loop spans 16 amino acids. In DNA, the CDR3 is TGTGCCAGCAGCTTAGAGCCTAGCGGGGTGACCGGGGAGCTGTTTTTT. Protein: CASSLEPSGVTGELFF.

The DNA for the CDR3 is TGTGCCAGCAGTACCAGGGTCCAGCCCCAGCATTTT. Translation gives CASSTRVQPQHF. The V call is TRBV28, the J call TRBJ1-5, with a tentative D call TRBD1 (5 bases). Looked up from germline, CDR1 is MDHEN and CDR2 is SYDVKM. The CDR3 covers 12 residues. V lost 5 bases and J lost 7, with 9 bases in between.

The chain joins TRBV5-1 to TRBJ1-4; weak D call: TRBD1 (6 bases). Trimming left V 4 bases short and J 2 bases short, with 12 bases between. Germline V lookup: CDR1 SGHRS, CDR2 YFSETQ. This CDR3 contains 15 residues. The CDR3 DNA sequence: TGCGCCAGCAGCCCGTGGACAGCTACTAATGAAAAACTGTTTTTT. It is translated as CASSPWTATNEKLFF.

The J gene is TRBJ2-7, the V gene TRBV3-1; the D gene could be TRBD1 or TRBD2 (5 bases each). Germline loops: CDR1 LGHDT, CDR2 YNNKEL (reference sequence). The V and J ends lost 4 bases and 0 bases respectively, with 13 bases between them. The CDR3 is made up of 15 amino acids. Here the CDR3 DNA reads TGTGCCAGCAGCCTTGCCTCCGGGACCTCCTACGAGCAGTACTTC. Translated: CASSLASGTSYEQYF.

The CDR3 DNA follows: TGTGCCAGCAGCCAAGATACAGGATGGGAGCAGTTCTTC. Encoded protein: CASSQDTGWEQFF. The rearrangement links TRBV7-3 to TRBJ2-1; TRBD1 is a possible D gene (5 bases). Trimming removed 5 bases at V and 10 bases at J, with 15 bases between. The length of the CDR3 is 13 residues. Germline V CDR1 and CDR2: SGHTA, FQGTGA.

This clone was recorded a few times. The gene calls are TRBV2 and TRBJ2-7; weak D call: TRBD1 (5 bases). This CDR3 is 13 amino acids long. V was cut by 8 bases and J by 2 bases, with 13 bases left in between. Germline CDR1 and CDR2: SNHLY and FYNNEI. CDR3 residues: CASLSDRTYEQYF. The CDR3 nucleotides read TGTGCCAGCTTGTCCGACAGAACCTACGAGCAGTACTTC.

This clone occurred once. CDR3 amino acids: CSAREDTTNEKLFF. The CDR3 nucleotides are TGCAGTGCTAGAGAGGACACAACTAATGAAAAACTGTTTTTT. The J gene is TRBJ1-4, the V gene TRBV20-1; perhaps TRBD1 as D (5 bases). V gave up 0 bases and J gave up 0 bases, with 5 bases separating them. Germline CDR1 is DFQATT and CDR2 is SNEGSKA (reference sequence). The CDR3 totals 14 residues.

The V gene is TRBV5-8, the J gene TRBJ2-5; D is unclear. There are 12 residues in the CDR3. Germline lookup yields CDR1 SGHTS and CDR2 YDEGEE. V lost 4 bases, J lost 4 bases, and 8 bases lay in between. The CDR3 loop reads CASSPGRETQYF. The DNA of the CDR3 is TGTGCCAGCAGCCCCGGAAGAGAGACCCAGTACTTC.

This clone qualifies as medium-sized. The rearrangement links TRBV24-1 to TRBJ1-5, with no clear D. The germline V and J ends were trimmed by 3 bases and 9 bases, with 11 bases remaining between them. The CDR3 is 13 residues long. CDR1 and CDR2 (germline): KGHDR, SFDVKD. CDR3 DNA sequence: TGTGCCACCAGTGATAACCTTTTATCGCCCCAGCATTTT. Amino acids: CATSDNLLSPQHF.

Only a few counts were recorded for this clone. This chain uses TRBV12-3 or TRBV12-4 with TRBJ2-2, with 9 bases matching TRBD1. This CDR3 contains 16 residues. Trimming at V came to 2 bases and at J to 4 bases, leaving 5 bases not matched to a gene. CDR3 protein: CASSLSGQGITGELFF. In nucleotides, the CDR3 is TGTGCCAGCAGTTTATCAGGACAGGGGATCACCGGGGAGCTGTTTTTT.

This sequence joins TRBV6-2 or TRBV6-3 and TRBJ2-3, with 10 bases aligning to TRBD2. Germline values: CDR1 MNHEY, CDR2 SVGEGT. CDR3 length: 15 residues. V lost 5 bases, J lost 5 bases, and 7 bases stayed unmatched. CDR3 nucleotide sequence: TGTGCCAGCAGTCGCTCCCGGACTAGCGGAGATACGCAGTATTTT. Translation: CASSRSRTSGDTQYF.

This clone was seen more than once but under ten times. The V call is TRBV6-5, the J call TRBJ2-1; 7 positions agree with TRBD1. CDR1 is MNHEY, CDR2 SVGAGI, per germline. This CDR3 comprises 14 residues. J gave up 8 bases and V 4 bases, and 8 bases lay outside the gene matches. CDR3 sequence reads: CASSSHDRADEQFF. CDR3 sequence (DNA): TGTGCCAGCAGTTCCCATGACAGGGCCGATGAGCAGTTCTTC.

By share of the sample, this clone is medium-sized. This sequence joins TRBV11-1 and TRBJ1-4; the D gene is possibly TRBD1 (6 bases). The germline CDR1 and CDR2 sequences are SGHAT and FQDESV (reference sequence). This CDR3 has 12 amino acids. The V end was cut by 5 bases, the J end by 10 bases, with 11 bases between. The CDR3 nucleotides read TGTGCCAGCAGCCCGGACAGATTAAAACTGTTTTTT. This gives the protein CASSPDRLKLFF.

In its sample, this clone is medium-sized. V gene TRBV2 combines with J gene TRBJ1-1; D not resolved. The CDR3 has 13 amino acids. Trimming removed 8 bases at V and 0 bases at J, with 10 bases between. Germline CDR1 and CDR2: SNHLY and FYNNEI. The CDR3 here is CASRPNMNTEAFF. CDR3 bases: TGTGCCAGCCGTCCGAATATGAACACTGAAGCTTTCTTT.

This clone counts as large. This chain links TRBV28 with TRBJ2-1; 12 nucleotides match TRBD2. The ends lost 10 bases at V and 9 bases at J; junction bases unmatched: 10. This CDR3 has 14 amino acids. Germline V gene data show CDR1 as MDHEN and CDR2 as SYDVKM. The CDR3 DNA is TGTGCCATTAGGACTAGCGGGGACTTGGGTGAGCAGTTCTTC. Encoded protein: CAIRTSGDLGEQFF.

The table lists this clone with a few counts. The gene calls are TRBV10-3 and TRBJ2-1; 8 bases fit TRBD1. The V segment lost 11 bases and the J segment 5 bases; nucleotides outside the gene matches: 8. The germline gives CDR1 ENHRY, CDR2 SYGVKD. The CDR3 has 13 amino acids. The CDR3 here is CAFSGTGNNEQFF. The DNA of the CDR3 is TGTGCCTTTTCCGGGACAGGTAACAATGAGCAGTTCTTC.

V and J are TRBV20-1 and TRBJ2-5, with D perhaps TRBD1 or TRBD2 (5 bases each). CDR3 length: 15 amino acids. Trimming stripped 3 bases from V and 2 bases from J, with 16 bases between. Germline V gene data show CDR1 as DFQATT and CDR2 as SNEGSKA (reference sequence). CDR3 in DNA: TGCAGTGCTAGTCCCCCGGGGCTAGGACAAGAGACCCAGTACTTC. Its translation: CSASPPGLGQETQYF.

The table lists this clone with a few counts. The chain uses TRBV6-2 or TRBV6-3 and TRBJ1-6; TRBD1 matches 7 bases. Germline values: CDR1 MNHEY, CDR2 SVGEGT. The V segment lost 2 bases and the J segment 7 bases; nucleotides outside the gene matches: 5. CDR3 size: 15 residues. The CDR3 coding sequence is TGTGCCAGCAGTTACCGAGGGGGCGCGAATTCACCCCTCCACTTT. It translates to CASSYRGGANSPLHF.

The sample holds a few counts of this clone. The rearrangement links TRBV18 to TRBJ2-1; unclear D gene. V lost 10 bases and J 5 bases, leaving 9 bases between the germline ends. CDR3 length equals 11 residues. Looked up from germline, CDR1 is KGHSH and CDR2 is LQKENI. The CDR3 coding sequence is TGTGCCACGGCGCGGAACAATGAGCAGTTCTTC. Residues: CATARNNEQFF.

For the CDR3, the DNA is TGTGCCAGCAGCTACCCAGAGACCACTGAAGCTTTCTTT. Translated: CASSYPETTEAFF. This chain joins TRBV11-1 and TRBJ1-1, with D hard to call. The CDR3 length is 13 residues. CDR1 and CDR2 (germline): SGHAT, FQDESV (reference sequence). Trimming took off 4 bases at V and 4 bases at J, with 10 bases between the two ends. Full variable domain (outside the CDR3, taken from reference TRBV11-1 and TRBJ1-1): EAEVAQSPRYKITEKSQAVAFWCDPISGHATLYWYRQILGQGPELLVQFQDESVVDDSQLPKDRFSAERLKGVDSTLKIQPAELGDSAMYLCASSYPETTEAFFGQGTRLTVV.